A selection of T cell receptor beta chains follows, all from one sample in a study of immune evolution from preneoplasia to lung adenocarcinoma. Some clones are missing from TCRdb's copy, which holds only in-frame ones; the method was immunoSEQ multiplex PCR. The sample includes about 6,300 clones, 76% seen only once; the top ten take roughly 8%. The sequenced sample consisted of FFPE minimally invasive lung adenocarcinoma tissue. The source is a person aged 55-80 years with lung adenocarcinoma. The CDR3 runs from the conserved cysteine through the conserved F or W. D genes are given only for firm matches. Rows may omit the clone size; those that give it use once, few, many or a size class.

D gene,V gene,clone size,J gene,CDR3 DNA,CDR3 protein
NA,TRBV6-5,NA,TRBJ1-1,TGTGCCAGCAGATCCACAGGGACTTTAGGGGCTGAAGCTTTCTTT,CASRSTGTLGAEAFF
TRBD1,TRBV2,NA,TRBJ1-1,TGTGCCAGCTGGGACAGAACCACTGAAGCTTTCTTT,CASWDRTTEAFF
TRBD1,TRBV28,NA,TRBJ1-2,TGTGCCAGCAGACCGGGGACAGGAGCTAACTATGGCTACACCTTC,CASRPGTGANYGYTF
NA,TRBV6-1,NA,TRBJ2-3,TGTGCCAGCAGTGTGGGCGGGGCTACGCAGTATTTT,CASSVGGATQYF
NA,TRBV5-1,NA,TRBJ2-1,TGCGCCAGCAGCTTTTTGGATGAGCAGTTCTTC,CASSFLDEQFF
TRBD1,TRBV5-5,few,TRBJ2-2,TGTGCCAGCAGCTTGGTGCGGACAGGGCTGAACACCGGGGAGCTGTTTTTT,CASSLVRTGLNTGELFF
NA,TRBV28,NA,TRBJ2-7,TGTGCCAGCAGTTTTGCCAGGGTAGCAGGTCCCGGCGAGCAGTACTTC,CASSFARVAGPGEQYF
TRBD2,TRBV7-9,NA,TRBJ2-7,TGTGCCAGCAGCTGGCAAGCGGGAGTTGGCGAGCAGTACTTC,CASSWQAGVGEQYF
TRBD2,TRBV10-1,NA,TRBJ2-3,TGCGCCAGCAGTGACGAGTTAGCGGGAGGTGATACGCAGTATTTT,CASSDELAGGDTQYF
TRBD1,TRBV4-1,medium-sized,TRBJ2-7,TGCGCCAGCAGCCAAACGACAGGGATCTCCTACGAGCAGTACTTC,CASSQTTGISYEQYF
NA,TRBV28,NA,TRBJ2-7,TGTGCCAGCAGTTTTGACAGGGAGGCCTACGAGCAGTACTTC,CASSFDREAYEQYF
NA,TRBV7-9,NA,TRBJ1-2,TGTGCCAGCAGCTCCGAACTCGCAGGAAGAAACTATGGCTACACCTTC,CASSSELAGRNYGYTF
NA,TRBV5-6,NA,TRBJ1-5,TGTGCCAGCAGCTCCTTGGGCGAGGGTGGGGCCGGGCAGCCCCAGCATTTT,CASSSLGEGGAGQPQHF
TRBD1,TRBV6-1,NA,TRBJ1-2,TGTGCCAGCAGTGAAGCTTCAGGGGGCTATGGCTACACCTTC,CASSEASGGYGYTF
TRBD2,TRBV11-3,NA,TRBJ2-1,TGTGCCAGCAGCTTAGATCTGAGACTAGCGTTATACAATGAGCAGTTCTTC,CASSLDLRLALYNEQFF
NA,TRBV18,NA,TRBJ2-1,TGTGCCAGCCACGGGGAAGGCGAGCAGTTCTTC,CASHGEGEQFF
NA,TRBV7-9,medium-sized,TRBJ1-1,TGTGCCAGCAGCTTAGTAAACCGGGGGGAAGCTTTCTTT,CASSLVNRGEAFF
TRBD1,TRBV30,NA,TRBJ2-7,TGTGCCTGGAGTCCTACACAGGGGAAGAAGGGTGAGCAGTACTTC,CAWSPTQGKKGEQYF
NA,TRBV11-3,NA,TRBJ1-4,TGTGCCAGCAGCTTAGGACAGAATTCTAATGAAAAACTGTTTTTT,CASSLGQNSNEKLFF
NA,TRBV5-1,NA,TRBJ2-5,TGCGCCAGCAGCTTTTACGGGATGGTTGAGACCCAGTACTTC,CASSFYGMVETQYF
NA,TRBV7-8,few,TRBJ2-1,TGTGCCAGCAGCCCCAACCCACTAGGATATGAGCAGTTCTTC,CASSPNPLGYEQFF
TRBD2,TRBV7-2,NA,TRBJ2-5,TGTGCCAGCAGGGCACTAGCGGGAGGAGTAGAGACCCAGTACTTC,CASRALAGGVETQYF
TRBD2,TRBV19,once,TRBJ2-1,TGTGCCAGTACGTGGGAGGGCCGGAATGAGCAGTTCTTC,CASTWEGRNEQFF
NA,TRBV11-3,NA,TRBJ2-3,TGTGTCAGCAGCTCTCAGACAGGATTAGATACGCAGTATTTT,CVSSSQTGLDTQYF
NA,TRBV27,few,TRBJ1-1,TGTGCCAGCAGTCGGACAGCGAACACTGAAGCTTTCTTT,CASSRTANTEAFF
TRBD1,TRBV4-2,NA,TRBJ1-1,TGTGCCAGCAGCCAAGTCGTCAGGGGGGACACTGAAGCTTTCTTT,CASSQVVRGDTEAFF
TRBD2,TRBV7-3,NA,TRBJ2-3,TGTGCCAGCAGCTTAACAGCGGGAGAAACAGATACGCAGTATTTT,CASSLTAGETDTQYF
NA,TRBV29-1,once,TRBJ2-3,TGCAGCTTCGGACAGACAGATACGCAGTATTTT,CSFGQTDTQYF
TRBD1,TRBV7-2,few,TRBJ2-5,TGTGCCAGCAGCTTAGATCGGGACAGGTGGGAGACCCAGTACTTC,CASSLDRDRWETQYF
NA,TRBV5-4,NA,TRBJ2-7,TGTGCCAGCAGTCCGGGGGTGGGGGACTACGAGCAGTACTTC,CASSPGVGDYEQYF
TRBD1,TRBV10-3,NA,TRBJ2-2,TGTGCCGTCCGGGACAGCCCGAACACCGGGGAGCTGTTTTTT,CAVRDSPNTGELFF
NA,TRBV5-6,NA,TRBJ1-2,TGTGCCAGCATAATCCTCAAGACGGGCTATGGCTACACCTTC,CASIILKTGYGYTF
TRBD1,TRBV6-1,NA,TRBJ2-7,TGTGCCACCCAAAATCCGGGACAGGGAGGCAACGAGCAGTACTTC,CATQNPGQGGNEQYF